The clone carrying this T cell receptor (beta chain) has only a few counts. Its antigen is undetermined. Per sample, at least 5 micrograms of total RNA were extracted. The use of a sample-barcoded 5' primer and a J-beta primer mix characterized a second PCR of roughly 6 to 11 cycles. All samples yielded 2.5 million or more CDR3-containing paired-end reads. TCRdb independently ran MiXCR on the 5' RACE reads; one entry per CDR3 protein. The sample records 710,000 or so distinct CDR3 sequences, 20% to 25% being singletons. The sample comes from a study of blood T cells in healthy people across ages. Study-wide findings and caveats: Long-lived and aged donors differed, with more naive CD4+ cells and higher diversity in the long-lived. TCR beta diversity tracked closely with naive T cell percentage.

CDR1 and CDR2 (germline): SQVTM, ANQGSEA. After removal of 5 bases from V and 4 bases from J, the junction contained 3 bases not matched to a gene. There are 14 residues in the CDR3. This receptor was obtained from a man in his 70s in good health. V gene TRBV29-1 combines with J gene TRBJ2-3; 13 bases map to TRBD2. The sequencing sample was made of blood. The CDR3 protein is CSVRLAGGSDTQYF. Written as DNA, the CDR3 is TGCAGCGTTCGACTAGCGGGGGGTTCAGATACGCAGTATTTT.